Listed below are T cell receptor beta chains from one sample, sequenced in a study of control samples from healthy donors and cancer patients. Assay: immunoSEQ multiplex PCR; the TCRdb copy retains only in-frame clones and omits some. The sample comprises tens of thousands of clones, about nine tenths of which are singletons, and less than 7% rests with the top ten. Sequenced material: blood. All receptors come from a man aged 45-65 years in good health. Each CDR3 is given without its conserved first and last residue.

v_call,j_call,cdr3_aa
TRBV6-6,TRBJ1-3,ASSFQDRGRENTIY
TRBV6-6,TRBJ1-2,ASSYTMDREGGGYT
TRBV24-1,TRBJ1-5,ATTHLGCGNQPQH
TRBV19,TRBJ1-2,ASSRPGQANYGYT
TRBV3-1/TRBV3-2,TRBJ2-7,ASSQGLDLAEQY
TRBV5-4,TRBJ1-4,ASSSDRDREAPTNEKLF
TRBV21-1,TRBJ2-1,ASSKNEGGSSYNEQF
TRBV19,TRBJ2-7,ASSMDRDYEQY
TRBV6-5,TRBJ1-2,ASQDGFYGYT
TRBV13,TRBJ2-2,ASSLRPATGVIGELF
TRBV6-5,TRBJ2-3,ASSRQGRRDTQY
TRBV12-3/TRBV12-4,TRBJ1-2,ASSLTGETGYT
TRBV3-1/TRBV3-2,TRBJ2-7,ASSQGYEQY
TRBV7-9,TRBJ1-2,ASSPGLGPNYGYT
TRBV7-2,TRBJ2-5,ASSPDRGGQTQY
TRBV4-2,TRBJ2-2,ASSRGTGDTGELF
TRBV6-6,TRBJ2-5,ASRLAGSQETQY